This entry concerns a single TCR beta chain. The sample is drawn from a study of blood T cell repertoires in COVID-19. Study background: The samples span acute and convalescent COVID-19 from the United States, Italy and Spain. T cells, B-cell-depleted T cells, or PBMCs provided the cDNA or gDNA that served as material.

In the source study's methods: From reference gene primer amplification, estimates of nucleated cell counts were derived. Sequenced by immunoSEQ multiplex PCR; TCRdb stores in-frame clones only, minus some. V and J calls and clone size are those listed in that table; D and trimming were worked out from the DNA. The sample records about 200,000 clones, around four fifths being singletons. With V trimmed by 1 base and J by 5 bases, 5 bases remained unmatched. Germline V gene data show CDR1 as SGHNT and CDR2 as YENEEA. The CDR3 contains 16 residues. The TCR sequence derives from a human donor in a cohort sampled during active COVID-19. Material: peripheral blood. The rearrangement links TRBV11-3 to TRBJ2-2, with TRBD1 matching over 9 bases. Here the CDR3 reads CASSLVAGQGTGELFF. The CDR3 DNA reads as TGTGCCAGCAGCTTAGTGGCGGGACAGGGAACCGGGGAGCTGTTTTTT.